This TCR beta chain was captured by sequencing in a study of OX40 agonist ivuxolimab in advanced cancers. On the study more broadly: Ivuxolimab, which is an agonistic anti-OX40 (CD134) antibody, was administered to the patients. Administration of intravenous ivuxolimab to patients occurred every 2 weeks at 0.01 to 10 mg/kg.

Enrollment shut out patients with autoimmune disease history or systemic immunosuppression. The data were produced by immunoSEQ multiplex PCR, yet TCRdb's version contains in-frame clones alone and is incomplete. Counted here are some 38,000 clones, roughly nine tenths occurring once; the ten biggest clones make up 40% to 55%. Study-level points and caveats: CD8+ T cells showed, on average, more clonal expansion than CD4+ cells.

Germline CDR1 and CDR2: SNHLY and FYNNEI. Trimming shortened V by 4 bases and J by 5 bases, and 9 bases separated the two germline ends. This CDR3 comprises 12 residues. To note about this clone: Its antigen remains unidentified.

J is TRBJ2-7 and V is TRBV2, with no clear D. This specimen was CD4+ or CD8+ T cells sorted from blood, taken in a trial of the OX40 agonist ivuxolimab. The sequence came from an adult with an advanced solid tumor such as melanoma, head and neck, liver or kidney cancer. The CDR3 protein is CASSVFNDEQYF. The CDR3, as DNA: TGTGCCAGCAGTGTCTTCAATGACGAGCAGTACTTC.